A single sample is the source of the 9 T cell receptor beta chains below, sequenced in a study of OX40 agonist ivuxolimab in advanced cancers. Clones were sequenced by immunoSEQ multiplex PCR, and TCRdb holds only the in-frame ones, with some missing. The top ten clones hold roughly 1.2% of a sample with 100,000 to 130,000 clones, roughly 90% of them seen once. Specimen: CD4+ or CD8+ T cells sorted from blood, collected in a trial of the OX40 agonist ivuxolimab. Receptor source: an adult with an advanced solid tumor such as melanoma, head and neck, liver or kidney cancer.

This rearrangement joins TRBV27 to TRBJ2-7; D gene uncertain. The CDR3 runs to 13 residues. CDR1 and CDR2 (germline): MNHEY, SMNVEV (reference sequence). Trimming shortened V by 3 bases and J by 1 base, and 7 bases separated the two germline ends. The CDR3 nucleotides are TGTGCCAGCAGTTTTGGCCGGTCCTACGAGCAGTACTTC. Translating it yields CASSFGRSYEQYF.

The CDR3 protein is CASYGLVPGTEAFF. In DNA, the CDR3 is TGCGCCAGCTACGGGTTGGTTCCGGGGACTGAAGCTTTCTTT. The genes are TRBV5-1 and TRBJ1-1; D call uncertain. Germline-derived CDR1 and CDR2 are SGHRS and YFSETQ. The length of the CDR3 is 14 residues. Trimming stripped 7 bases from V and 5 bases from J, with 18 bases between.

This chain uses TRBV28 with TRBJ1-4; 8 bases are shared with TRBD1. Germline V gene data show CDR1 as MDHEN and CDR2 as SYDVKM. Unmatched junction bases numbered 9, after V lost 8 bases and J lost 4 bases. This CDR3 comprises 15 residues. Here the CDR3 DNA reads TGTGCCAGCCTGACCCCAGGGGGCTTTAATGAAAAACTGTTTTTT. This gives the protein CASLTPGGFNEKLFF.

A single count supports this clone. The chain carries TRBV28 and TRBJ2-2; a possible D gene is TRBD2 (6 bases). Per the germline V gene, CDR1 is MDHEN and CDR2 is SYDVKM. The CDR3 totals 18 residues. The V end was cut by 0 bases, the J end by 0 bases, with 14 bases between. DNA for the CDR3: TGTGCCAGCAGTTTATGGGAGGGACGGGCAACGAACACCGGGGAGCTGTTTTTT. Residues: CASSLWEGRATNTGELFF. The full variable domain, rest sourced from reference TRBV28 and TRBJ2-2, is DVKVTQSSRYLVKRTGEKVFLECVQDMDHENMFWYRQDPGLGLRLIYFSYDVKMKEKGDIPEGYSVSREKKERFSLILESASTNQTSMYLCASSLWEGRATNTGELFFGEGSRLTVL.

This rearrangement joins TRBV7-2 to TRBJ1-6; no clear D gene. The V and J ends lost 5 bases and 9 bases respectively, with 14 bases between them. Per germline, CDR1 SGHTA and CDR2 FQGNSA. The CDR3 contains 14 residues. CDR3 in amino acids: CASSLKFGGSPLHF. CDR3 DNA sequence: TGTGCCAGCAGCCTCAAATTCGGCGGTTCACCCCTCCACTTT. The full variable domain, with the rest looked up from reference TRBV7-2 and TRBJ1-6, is GAGVSQSPSNKVTEKGKDVELRCDPISGHTALYWYRQSLGQGLEFLIYFQGNSAPDKSGLPSDRFSAERTGGSVSTLTIQRTQQEDSAVYLCASSLKFGGSPLHFGNGTRLTVT.

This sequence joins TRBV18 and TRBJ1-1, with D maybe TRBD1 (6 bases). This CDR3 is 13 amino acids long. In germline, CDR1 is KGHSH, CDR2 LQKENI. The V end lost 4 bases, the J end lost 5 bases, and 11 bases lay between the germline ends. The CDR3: CASSLLGQTEAFF. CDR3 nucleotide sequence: TGTGCCAGCTCACTACTCGGACAGACTGAAGCTTTCTTT.

As DNA, the CDR3 is TGTGCCAGCAGCTTGGTTGGGCTTCACACCGGGGAGCTGTTTTTT. This encodes CASSLVGLHTGELFF. V and J are TRBV5-6 and TRBJ2-2; D gene uncertain. Germline loops: CDR1 SGHDT, CDR2 YYEEEE. The CDR3 sequence is 15 residues long. V lost 0 bases to trimming and J lost 3 bases, with 9 bases between them. Full variable domain (remainder filled in from reference TRBV5-6 and TRBJ2-2): DAGVTQSPTHLIKTRGQQVTLRCSPKSGHDTVSWYQQALGQGPQFIFQYYEEEERQRGNFPDRFSGHQFPNYSSELNVNALLLGDSALYLCASSLVGLHTGELFFGEGSRLTVL.

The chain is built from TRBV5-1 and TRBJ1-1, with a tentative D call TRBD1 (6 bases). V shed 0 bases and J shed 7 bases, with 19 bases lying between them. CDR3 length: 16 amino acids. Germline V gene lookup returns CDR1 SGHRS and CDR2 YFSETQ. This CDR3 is CASSLEPGQGFGEAFF. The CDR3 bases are TGCGCCAGCAGCTTGGAGCCGGGACAAGGGTTTGGTGAAGCTTTCTTT. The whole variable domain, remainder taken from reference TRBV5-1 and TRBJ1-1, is KAGVTQTPRYLIKTRGQQVTLSCSPISGHRSVSWYQQTPGQGLQFLFEYFSETQRNKGNFPGRFSGRQFSNSRSEMNVSTLELGDSALYLCASSLEPGQGFGEAFFGQGTRLTVV.

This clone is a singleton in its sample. CDR3 sequence reads: CASRDLPSTDTQYF. The CDR3 DNA is TGCGCCAGCAGGGACTTACCTAGCACAGATACGCAGTATTTT. The chain links TRBV5-1 to TRBJ2-3; a weak D match, TRBD2 (5 bases). This CDR3 has 14 residues. V dropped 5 bases and J dropped 0 bases, with 10 bases sitting between them. Germline CDR1 reads SGHRS; CDR2 reads YFSETQ. The full variable domain, with the rest looked up from reference TRBV5-1 and TRBJ2-3, is KAGVTQTPRYLIKTRGQQVTLSCSPISGHRSVSWYQQTPGQGLQFLFEYFSETQRNKGNFPGRFSGRQFSNSRSEMNVSTLELGDSALYLCASRDLPSTDTQYFGPGTRLTVL.